The TCR beta chain described here comes from a study of cytomegalovirus exposure and HLA in healthy donors. This clone was recorded once. There are 15 residues in the CDR3. Trimming took 4 bases from V and 2 from J, leaving 15 bases between them. CDR1 and CDR2 from the germline V gene are LNHDA and SQIVND (reference sequence). The PCR was carried out with 60 Vbeta primers and 13 Jbeta primers. TCRdb keeps only in-frame clones here, not all; method: immunoSEQ multiplex PCR. In the table there are about 140,000 clones, roughly 86% of which are singletons. Sequencing input: PBMCs. The chain carries TRBV19 and TRBJ2-7, with D possibly matching TRBD2 (6 bases). This receptor was taken from a woman in her forties in good health and CMV-seronegative. The CDR3 loop is CASSTSAGTPYEQYF. The CDR3 DNA reads as TGTGCCAGTAGTACCTCAGCGGGTACCCCCTACGAGCAGTACTTC.